This T cell receptor (beta chain) derives from a study of CD8 T cells in ankylosing spondylitis. Whole-study findings and limits: Ankylosing spondylitis blood seemed to carry a telltale TCR beta motif made of fewer than ten highly homologous variants.

TCRdb passed the 5' RACE reads through MiXCR, listing each CDR3 protein once. The data show around 91,000 distinct CDR3 sequences, roughly 9% seen once. This clonotype was found a few times. The antigen is unknown. This CDR3 comprises 15 residues. Germline V gene sequence: CDR1 LGHNT, CDR2 FRNRAP. V lost 1 base and J lost 2; bases outside the gene matches: 3. V is TRBV12-5 and J is TRBJ1-2; 8 bases map to TRBD1. This sequence originates from a male donor with ankylosing spondylitis. The sample taken for sequencing was blood, either unsorted or a sorted T cell fraction (not recorded which). The chain's CDR3 is CASGLGRTGNYGYTF. Here the CDR3 DNA reads TGTGCTAGTGGTTTGGGCCGGACAGGGAACTATGGCTACACCTTC.